This is a list of T cell receptor beta chains from one sample in a study of shared clonotypes between healthy human individuals. Sequencing was performed with immunoSEQ multiplex PCR; in TCRdb, only in-frame clones are kept and a portion is missing. The data show a few million clones, with 85% to 95% seen just once and 0.3% to 0.4% held by the top ten. Material: naive CD4+ T cells from PBMCs. The receptors were sampled from a man between 18 and 35 years old in good health. Some clones in this sample may be carry-over from other donors' samples. Both conserved end residues are trimmed from each CDR3. A D gene is named only where the DNA matches it firmly. The size field is filled for only some rows; it gives once, few, many or a size class.

>-|-|TRBJ2-1|TRBV27
ASSLSPYNEQF
>-|-|TRBJ2-7|TRBV5-1
ASSYPDAQAYEQY
>-|-|TRBJ2-3|TRBV5-1
ASSLDSRTDTQY
>-|TRBD1|TRBJ2-7|TRBV2
ASSVGRQGAYEQY
>-|-|TRBJ2-3|TRBV5-1
ASSLVASSTDTQY
>-|-|TRBJ1-1|TRBV5-1
ASSFSRLTEAF
>once|-|TRBJ2-3|TRBV4-2
ASSQVVQDGDTQY
>-|TRBD1|TRBJ2-1|TRBV27
ASSLNRGTDNEQF
>-|-|TRBJ1-6|TRBV5-1
ASSSTGSPLH
>-|-|TRBJ2-4|TRBV9
ASSVGEGNIQY
>once|TRBD2|TRBJ2-3|TRBV13
ASSLRLAVSTDTQY
>-|TRBD2|TRBJ2-1|TRBV5-1
ASSSTPLAGSYNEQF
>once|-|TRBJ2-7|TRBV9
ASSATVSYEQY
>-|TRBD1|-|TRBV25-1
ASSERQGDEQY
>-|-|TRBJ2-7|TRBV5-5
ASSLEANYEQY
>-|-|TRBJ1-3|TRBV19
ARESEGGNTIY
>-|-|TRBJ2-7|TRBV9
ASSVSGTAYEQY
>-|-|TRBJ1-1|TRBV29-1
SANVINTEAF
>-|-|TRBJ1-1|TRBV5-8
ASSKILRTSQGTEAF
>-|-|TRBJ1-4|TRBV4-1
ASSQDQTANNEKLF
>once|-|TRBJ2-5|TRBV4-1
ASSQDPRQETQY
>-|-|TRBJ2-7|TRBV18
ASSLDYEQY